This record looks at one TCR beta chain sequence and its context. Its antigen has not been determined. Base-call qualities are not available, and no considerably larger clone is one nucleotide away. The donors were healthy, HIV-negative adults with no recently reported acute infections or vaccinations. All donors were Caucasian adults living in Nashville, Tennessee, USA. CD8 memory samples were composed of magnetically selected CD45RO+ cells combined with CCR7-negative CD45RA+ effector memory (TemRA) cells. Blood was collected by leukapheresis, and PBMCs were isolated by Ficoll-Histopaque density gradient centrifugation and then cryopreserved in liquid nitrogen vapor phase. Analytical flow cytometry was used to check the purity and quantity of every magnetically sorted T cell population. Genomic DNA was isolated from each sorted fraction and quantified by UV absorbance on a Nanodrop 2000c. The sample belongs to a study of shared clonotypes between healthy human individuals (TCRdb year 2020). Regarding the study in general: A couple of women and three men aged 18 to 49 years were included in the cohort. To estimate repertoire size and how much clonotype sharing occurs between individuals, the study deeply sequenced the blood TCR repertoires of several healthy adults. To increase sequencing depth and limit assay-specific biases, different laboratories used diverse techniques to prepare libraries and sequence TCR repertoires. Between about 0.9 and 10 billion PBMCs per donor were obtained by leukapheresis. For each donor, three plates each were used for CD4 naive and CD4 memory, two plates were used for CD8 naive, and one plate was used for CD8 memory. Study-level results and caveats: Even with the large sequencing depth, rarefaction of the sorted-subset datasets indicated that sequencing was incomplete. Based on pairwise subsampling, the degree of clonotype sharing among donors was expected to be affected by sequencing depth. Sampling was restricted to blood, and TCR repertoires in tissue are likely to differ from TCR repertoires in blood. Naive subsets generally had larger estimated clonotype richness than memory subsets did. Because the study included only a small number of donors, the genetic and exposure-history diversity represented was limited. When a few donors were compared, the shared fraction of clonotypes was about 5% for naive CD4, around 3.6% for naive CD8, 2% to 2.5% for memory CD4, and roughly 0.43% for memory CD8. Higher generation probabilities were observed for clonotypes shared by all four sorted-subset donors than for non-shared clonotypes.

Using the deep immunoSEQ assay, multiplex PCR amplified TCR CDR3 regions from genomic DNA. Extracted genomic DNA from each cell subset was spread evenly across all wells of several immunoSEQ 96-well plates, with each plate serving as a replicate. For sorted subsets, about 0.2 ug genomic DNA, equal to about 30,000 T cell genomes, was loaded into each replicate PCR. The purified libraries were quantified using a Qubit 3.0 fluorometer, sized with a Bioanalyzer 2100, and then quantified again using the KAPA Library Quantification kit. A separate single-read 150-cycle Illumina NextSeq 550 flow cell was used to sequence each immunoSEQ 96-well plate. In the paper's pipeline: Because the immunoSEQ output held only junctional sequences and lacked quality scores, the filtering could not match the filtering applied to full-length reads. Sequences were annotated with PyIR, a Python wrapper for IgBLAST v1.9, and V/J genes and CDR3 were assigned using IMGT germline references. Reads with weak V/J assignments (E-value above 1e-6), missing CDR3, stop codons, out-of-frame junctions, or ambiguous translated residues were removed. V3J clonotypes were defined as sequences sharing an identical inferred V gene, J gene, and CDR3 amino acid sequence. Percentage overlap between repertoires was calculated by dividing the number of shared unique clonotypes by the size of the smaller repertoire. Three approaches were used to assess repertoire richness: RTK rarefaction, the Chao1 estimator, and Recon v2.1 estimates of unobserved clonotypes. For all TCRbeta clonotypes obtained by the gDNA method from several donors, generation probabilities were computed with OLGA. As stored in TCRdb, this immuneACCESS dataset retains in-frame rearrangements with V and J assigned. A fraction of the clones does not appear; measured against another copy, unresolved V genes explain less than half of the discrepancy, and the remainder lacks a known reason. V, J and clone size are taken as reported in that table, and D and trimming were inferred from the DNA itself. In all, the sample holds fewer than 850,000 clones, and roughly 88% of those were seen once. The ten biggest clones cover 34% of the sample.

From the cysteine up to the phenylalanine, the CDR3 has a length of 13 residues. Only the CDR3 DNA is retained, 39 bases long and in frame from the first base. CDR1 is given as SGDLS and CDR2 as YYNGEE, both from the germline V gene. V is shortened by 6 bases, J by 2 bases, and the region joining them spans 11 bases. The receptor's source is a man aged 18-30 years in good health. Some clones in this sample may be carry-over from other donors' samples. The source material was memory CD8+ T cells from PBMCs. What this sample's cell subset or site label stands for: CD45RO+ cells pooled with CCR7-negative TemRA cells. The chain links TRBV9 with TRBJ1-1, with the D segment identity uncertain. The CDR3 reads CASTSGRNTEAFF. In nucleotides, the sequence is TGTGCCAGCACCTCCGGGCGAAACACTGAAGCTTTCTTT.